This T cell receptor (beta chain) was identified during a study of type 1 regulatory T cells. About the study: T-allo10 is an in vitro-generated, Tr1-enriched CD4 T cell product specific for alloantigen.

The germline gives CDR1 SGHTA, CDR2 FQGNSA. The CDR3 is made up of 15 amino acids. Trimming removed 5 bases from V and 4 bases from J; junction bases left unmatched: 6. TCRdb itself ran the reads through MiXCR, one entry per CDR3 protein. Of 80,000 to 100,000 distinct CDR3 sequences detected, roughly a third appear once; the ten largest clones hold 2% to 2.5%. The material sequenced was CD4+ T cells, either the whole sample or a sorted fraction (not recorded which). This sequence was found in a human donor in good health. The genes are TRBV7-2 and TRBJ2-1; 9 nucleotides line up with TRBD1. The CDR3 coding sequence is TGTGCCAGCAGCACGGGACAGGGCCCTTACAATGAGCAGTTCTTC. The encoded protein is CASSTGQGPYNEQFF.